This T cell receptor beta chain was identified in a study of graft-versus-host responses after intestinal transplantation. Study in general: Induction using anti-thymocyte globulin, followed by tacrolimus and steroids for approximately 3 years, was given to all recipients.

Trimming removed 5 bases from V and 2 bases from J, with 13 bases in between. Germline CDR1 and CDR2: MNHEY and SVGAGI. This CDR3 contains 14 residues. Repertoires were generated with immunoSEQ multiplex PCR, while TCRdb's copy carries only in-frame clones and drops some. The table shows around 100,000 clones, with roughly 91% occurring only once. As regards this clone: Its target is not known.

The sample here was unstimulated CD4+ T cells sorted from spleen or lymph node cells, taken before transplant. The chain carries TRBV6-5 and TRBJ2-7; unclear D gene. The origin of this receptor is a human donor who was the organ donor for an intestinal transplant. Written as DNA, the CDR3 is TGTGCCAGCAGTCGACTGACCGGTCCCTACGAGCAGTACTTC. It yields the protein CASSRLTGPYEQYF.